Listed below are T cell receptor beta chains from one sample, sequenced in a study of blood T cell repertoires in COVID-19. The repertoire was sequenced with immunoSEQ multiplex PCR; TCRdb's copy has only in-frame clones and lacks some. The table includes over 300,000 clones, more than 75% detected once. The source material was peripheral blood. These receptors were collected from a woman aged 45-65 years with acute or convalescent COVID-19. The CDR3 runs from the conserved cysteine through the conserved F or W. The D gene is left open where the match is weak. Only part of the rows carry a size: once, few, many, or a class if the clone is expanded.

size,V,J,D,DNA,CDR3
few,TRBV7-2,TRBJ1-2,-,TGTGCCAGCAGCCCTATCCGGACAAGTTATGGCTACACCTTC,CASSPIRTSYGYTF
-,TRBV6-6,TRBJ2-7,TRBD2,TGTGCCAGCAGATTAAGGCGGGAGACACACGAGCAGTACTTC,CASRLRRETHEQYF
-,TRBV28,TRBJ1-5,-,TGTGCCAGCAGTTTACTGCAGGACCCGTCGGGGAATCAGCCCCAGCATTTT,CASSLLQDPSGNQPQHF
-,TRBV10-3,TRBJ2-7,TRBD1,TGTGCCATCAGTGAGCCGGGATCGGGACAGGGGGGCGAGCAGTACTTC,CAISEPGSGQGGEQYF
-,TRBV5-1,TRBJ2-1,TRBD2,TGCGCCAGCAGAAGCGGGAGTTACAATGAGCAGTTCTTC,CASRSGSYNEQFF
few,TRBV19,TRBJ2-1,-,TGTGCCAGTTCCACTGCGAGCTCCTACAATGAGCAGTTCTTC,CASSTASSYNEQFF
-,TRBV11-2,TRBJ1-5,TRBD1,TGTGCCAGCAGCGAACGGACAGGGTTTCAGCCCCAGCATTTT,CASSERTGFQPQHF
-,TRBV2,TRBJ1-4,TRBD1,TGTGCCAGCAGTAGACAGGGGACGGAAAAACTGTTTTTT,CASSRQGTEKLFF
-,TRBV27,TRBJ2-1,TRBD2,TGTGCCAGCAGTTTGGCTAGCGGGAGGAGACCCTACAATGAGCAGTTCTTC,CASSLASGRRPYNEQFF
-,TRBV12-3/TRBV12-4,TRBJ2-2,-,TGTGCCAGCAGTTCTCTAACTTCAGGGGAGCTGTTTTTT,CASSSLTSGELFF
-,TRBV4-1,TRBJ2-7,TRBD1,TGCGCCAGCAGTGCACCTAACCAGGGGGCTTACGAGCAGTACTTC,CASSAPNQGAYEQYF
-,TRBV9,TRBJ2-1,-,TGTGCCAGCAGCCTCCGGGGTATTGAGCAGTTCTTC,CASSLRGIEQFF
once,TRBV2,TRBJ1-5,-,TGTGCCAGCAGACCGACAGCGAATAGCAATCAGCCCCAGCATTTT,CASRPTANSNQPQHF
-,TRBV28,TRBJ1-2,-,TGTGCCAGCAACCTCAGGGGAATGCATGGCTACACCTTC,CASNLRGMHGYTF
-,TRBV9,TRBJ1-2,TRBD1,TGTGCCAGCAGCAAGAGACATCTTGTGGGACAGGGAGACTATGGCTACACCTTC,CASSKRHLVGQGDYGYTF
-,TRBV4-3,TRBJ2-3,TRBD1,TGCGCCAGCAGCCAAGGACAGGGGATCAGCACAGATACGCAGTATTTT,CASSQGQGISTDTQYF
-,TRBV7-8,TRBJ2-7,TRBD1,TGTGCCAGCAGAGGTTTGACAGGGGATGTCTTC,CASRGLTGDVF
once,TRBV7-8,TRBJ1-1,-,TGTGCCAGCAGCTTCCGACGGGAGAACACTGAAGCTTTCTTT,CASSFRRENTEAFF
-,TRBV21-1,TRBJ2-7,-,TGTGCCAGCAGCAAAGGAGAGGATGGGGACAGGGGCCACTACGAGCAGTACTTC,CASSKGEDGDRGHYEQYF
-,TRBV11-2,TRBJ2-1,-,TGTGCCAGCAGTCCCAGGCGGGACAGAGCCTACAATGAGCAGTTCTTC,CASSPRRDRAYNEQFF
-,TRBV27,TRBJ1-1,-,TGTGCCAGCACGTTCCGAGGAAGGCACACTGAAGCTTTCTTT,CASTFRGRHTEAFF
-,TRBV4-1,TRBJ2-5,TRBD2,TGCGCCAGCAGCCAATTGGGCGGGAGGGCACAAGAGACCCAGTACTTC,CASSQLGGRAQETQYF
-,TRBV28,TRBJ2-1,TRBD1,TGTGCCAGCAGTGCATCCAGGGGGCTGGGGTCCTACAATGAGCAGTTCTTC,CASSASRGLGSYNEQFF
once,TRBV6-2/TRBV6-3,TRBJ2-7,TRBD2,TGTGCCAGCAGTTACGAGGGGACTAGCGGGAGGCACTTC,CASSYEGTSGRHF
-,TRBV7-3,TRBJ1-4,-,TGTGCCAGCAGCTTGGACAGCTCGTCAAATGAAAAACTGTTTTTT,CASSLDSSSNEKLFF
-,TRBV7-2,TRBJ2-3,-,TGTGCCAGCAGCCCTAGCCCGGGGGAGACAGATACGCAGTATTTT,CASSPSPGETDTQYF
-,TRBV27,TRBJ1-3,-,TGTGCCACCCCAGAGGTGTCGGCTGGAAACACCATATATTTT,CATPEVSAGNTIYF
-,TRBV2,TRBJ2-5,TRBD2,TGTGCTACCACACTAGCGGGAGAGTCGTCGGTAGAGACCCAGTACTTC,CATTLAGESSVETQYF
-,TRBV9,TRBJ1-1,-,TGTGCCAGCAGCGTAGATCAGGTGATGAACACTGAAGCTTTCTTT,CASSVDQVMNTEAFF
-,TRBV5-6,TRBJ2-1,-,TGTGCCAGCAGCTATGGAGGGGGCAGTGAGCAGTTCTTC,CASSYGGGSEQFF
few,TRBV19,TRBJ1-5,-,TGTGCCAGTAGCGTATATCTAAGCAATCAGCCCCAGCATTTT,CASSVYLSNQPQHF
-,TRBV7-9,TRBJ2-2,TRBD2,TGTGCCAGCAGCTTAACGGCGGGGGGCGATACCGGGGAGCTGTTTTTT,CASSLTAGGDTGELFF
-,TRBV18,TRBJ1-3,-,TGTGCCAGCTCCACCGGTCCTGGAAACACCATATATTTT,CASSTGPGNTIYF
-,TRBV7-2,TRBJ2-3,TRBD1,TGTGCCAGCAGCCCGCGGACAGGGTCCATGGATACGCAGTATTTT,CASSPRTGSMDTQYF
-,TRBV18,TRBJ1-3,TRBD1,TGTGCCAGCTCACCGACGGGACAGGGTTCTGGAAACACCATATATTTT,CASSPTGQGSGNTIYF
-,TRBV18,TRBJ2-5,-,TGTGCCAGCTCACCGACTAGATGGGAGACCCAGTACTTC,CASSPTRWETQYF
-,TRBV5-1,TRBJ2-1,TRBD2,TGCGCCAGCAGCCTACAGACTAGCAGTAGTGAGCAGTTCTTC,CASSLQTSSSEQFF
-,TRBV29-1,TRBJ1-4,-,TGCAGCGTTGTCATCGGTGAAAAACTGTTTTTT,CSVVIGEKLFF
few,TRBV29-1,TRBJ2-3,-,TGCAGCGCCGCGGGTCGCGAGTCAGATACGCAGTATTTT,CSAAGRESDTQYF
-,TRBV7-2,TRBJ1-3,-,TGTGCCAGCAGGGGGCCGAGCTCTGGAAACACCATATATTTT,CASRGPSSGNTIYF
-,TRBV5-1,TRBJ1-1,-,TGCGCCAGCAGCTTGAGGGCAGGGCCAAACACTGAAGCTTTCTTT,CASSLRAGPNTEAFF
-,TRBV19,TRBJ2-5,-,TGTGCCAGTAGCCAAGGAGGTTTGGCAGAGACCCAGTACTTC,CASSQGGLAETQYF
once,TRBV7-3,TRBJ1-2,-,TGTGCCAGCAGCTTAAAGGGAGGCTATGGCTACACCTTC,CASSLKGGYGYTF
-,TRBV2,TRBJ2-7,TRBD1,TGTGCCAGCAGTGCGGACAGGGGGCCCTCCTACGAGCAGTACTTC,CASSADRGPSYEQYF